Presented here are 23 T cell receptor beta chains from one specimen sequenced in a study of CD8 T cells in Susac syndrome. RNA was extracted with the RNeasy kit, and a quantity of 0.5 to 1 ug was reverse transcribed using random hexamers. TCRdb reprocessed the immunoSEQ multiplex PCR reads via MiXCR and lists one record per CDR3 protein. The sample has over 100,000 distinct CDR3 sequences, around 95% seen once; the top ten hold around 0.1%. Input material: CD4+ T cells from PBMCs. The receptor set was obtained from a human donor in good health.

CDR3 residues: CASYYDRLNTEAFF. For the CDR3, the DNA is TGTGCCAGCTACTACGACAGGTTGAACACTGAAGCTTTCTTT. The rearrangement joins TRBV27 to TRBJ1-1; tentatively, D is TRBD1 (6 bases). This CDR3 has 14 residues. Germline loops: CDR1 MNHEY, CDR2 SMNVEV (reference sequence). V lost 8 bases to trimming and J lost 0 bases, with 13 bases between them.

V usage is TRBV27 and J usage is TRBJ2-7; 9 nucleotides line up with TRBD2. This CDR3 spans 15 amino acids. Trimming at V came to 4 bases and at J to 5 bases, leaving 9 bases not matched to a gene. Germline CDR1 and CDR2: MNHEY and SMNVEV (reference sequence). CDR3 coding DNA: TGTGCCAGCAGTTCTTTGGCGGGGGGGCCGGACGAGCAGTACTTC. Translation gives CASSSLAGGPDEQYF.

This clonotype came up a few times. This chain uses TRBV3-1 with TRBJ2-5; D is unclear. V was clipped by 6 bases and J by 3 bases, with 8 bases between them. The CDR3 totals 12 residues. Germline values: CDR1 LGHDT, CDR2 YNNKEL (reference sequence). The CDR3 reads CASSLNKETQYF. CDR3 DNA sequence: TGTGCCAGCAGTCTAAATAAAGAGACCCAGTACTTC.

This chain connects TRBV12-5 to TRBJ2-7, with 7 bases aligning to TRBD1. With V trimmed by 4 bases and J by 3 bases, 9 bases remained unmatched. The V gene's germline CDR1 is LGHNT and CDR2 FRNRAP. CDR3 length equals 15 residues. CDR3 bases: TGTGCTAGTGGTTCCAACAGGGGACGCTTCTACGAGCAGTACTTC. Encoded protein: CASGSNRGRFYEQYF.

The rearrangement joins TRBV2 to TRBJ2-1, with D possibly matching TRBD2 (5 bases). The germline V gene has CDR1 SNHLY and CDR2 FYNNEI. The CDR3 is 14 residues long. Trimming removed 4 bases from V and 4 bases from J, with 11 bases in between. CDR3 in amino acids: CASSARLQYNEQFF. CDR3 in DNA: TGTGCCAGCAGTGCGCGACTACAATACAATGAGCAGTTCTTC.

The genes are TRBV30 and TRBJ1-6; 7 bases align to TRBD1. Germline V CDR1 and CDR2: GTSNPN, SVGIG (reference sequence). The CDR3 runs to 13 residues. CDR3 DNA sequence: TGTGCTACCGTGGCAGGGGGGAATTCACCCCTCCACTTT. Protein sequence: CATVAGGNSPLHF.

The gene calls are TRBV5-4 and TRBJ2-5; weak D call: TRBD2 (7 bases). Germline V gene lookup returns CDR1 SGHNT and CDR2 YYREEE (reference sequence). The CDR3 has 15 amino acids. V lost 2 bases and J 2 bases, leaving 13 bases between the germline ends. CDR3 in amino acids: CASSFTRGGQETQYF. The CDR3 DNA reads as TGTGCCAGCAGCTTCACTAGGGGGGGGCAAGAGACCCAGTACTTC.

The rearrangement uses TRBV5-6 and TRBJ1-5; D is undetermined. Trimming took 1 base from V and 4 from J, leaving 6 bases between them. Germline CDR1 SGHDT, CDR2 YYEEEE. The CDR3 loop spans 13 amino acids. CDR3 DNA sequence: TGTGCCAGCAGCTTGCGACCGAATCAGCCCCAGCATTTT. It codes for CASSLRPNQPQHF.

The chain couples TRBV29-1 to TRBJ1-1; no firm D call. This CDR3 spans 13 amino acids. The V end was cut by 7 bases, the J end by 0 bases, with 12 bases between. Germline V gene data show CDR1 as SQVTM and CDR2 as ANQGSEA. The CDR3 region is CSALGELNTEAFF. In DNA, the CDR3 is TGCAGCGCCCTGGGAGAGTTGAACACTGAAGCTTTCTTT.

This chain connects TRBV5-1 to TRBJ2-1; 7 positions agree with TRBD1. Germline V lookup: CDR1 SGHRS, CDR2 YFSETQ. The CDR3 extends over 15 amino acids. The V gene end was trimmed by 4 bases and the J gene end by 4 bases; junction bases not matched to a gene: 8. The CDR3, as DNA: TGCGCCAGCAGCACCGCAGGGGGTACTTACAATGAGCAGTTCTTC. Translated: CASSTAGGTYNEQFF.

The rearrangement joins TRBV6-5 to TRBJ2-3; 8 bases are a match to TRBD1. The CDR3 length is 14 residues. The trim removed 8 bases at V and 3 bases at J, leaving 7 bases unmatched. Germline lookup yields CDR1 MNHEY and CDR2 SVGAGI. CDR3 coding DNA: TGTGCCAGCCGCGAGGACAGGGTAACAGATACGCAGTATTTT. Translation: CASREDRVTDTQYF.

The chain is built from TRBV7-9 and TRBJ1-5; D might be TRBD1 (6 bases). The CDR3 consists of 14 residues. The germline V gene encodes CDR1 SEHNR and CDR2 FQNEAQ (reference sequence). V was shortened by 3 bases and J by 6 bases, with 12 bases between the two germline ends. CDR3 residues: CASSLSGGGQPQHF. CDR3 coding DNA: TGTGCCAGCAGCTTGTCTGGGGGCGGTCAGCCCCAGCATTTT.

This chain links TRBV12-3 or TRBV12-4 with TRBJ1-1; D remains ambiguous. The CDR3 spans 13 residues. V lost 8 bases and J lost 2, with 12 bases in between. CDR3 bases: TGTGCCAGCCGCCGCCCCCTCAACACTGAAGCTTTCTTT. Amino acids: CASRRPLNTEAFF.

J is TRBJ2-3 and V is TRBV29-1; D remains ambiguous. CDR1 is SQVTM, CDR2 ANQGSEA, per germline. V lost 2 bases to trimming and J lost 0 bases, with 6 bases between them. This CDR3 contains 13 residues. CDR3 amino acids: CSVERVSTDTQYF. In nucleotides, the CDR3 is TGCAGCGTTGAAAGGGTTAGCACAGATACGCAGTATTTT.

The V gene is TRBV5-1, the J gene TRBJ2-2, with D perhaps TRBD2 (6 bases). This CDR3 region has 15 residues. Trimming stripped 2 bases from V and 4 bases from J, with 12 bases between. From germline, CDR1 is SGHRS and CDR2 YFSETQ. This CDR3 is CASSFGGGSTGELFF. The CDR3 DNA is TGCGCCAGCAGCTTCGGGGGAGGATCCACCGGGGAGCTGTTTTTT.

The chain couples TRBV28 to TRBJ1-1; tentatively, D is TRBD1 (6 bases). The V and J ends lost 5 bases and 0 bases respectively, with 13 bases between them. The length of the CDR3 is 15 residues. Germline CDR1 reads MDHEN; CDR2 reads SYDVKM. CDR3 sequence (DNA): TGTGCCAGCAGTCCGACAGGAACCATGAACACTGAAGCTTTCTTT. Its translation is CASSPTGTMNTEAFF.

This sequence joins TRBV27 and TRBJ2-3; TRBD2 aligns across 12 bases. Germline trimming cut 5 bases from V and 8 bases from J; bases unmatched to any gene: 14. Germline V gene lookup returns CDR1 MNHEY and CDR2 SMNVEV (reference sequence). CDR3 length: 17 residues. In DNA form, the CDR3 reads TGTGCCAGCAGTCCCTTTATGCTAGCGGGAGGGCCGAGTACGCAGTATTTT. It encodes CASSPFMLAGGPSTQYF.

The rearrangement joins TRBV6-5 to TRBJ2-7, with TRBD2 matching 10 bases. CDR1 is MNHEY, CDR2 SVGAGI, per germline. J lost 2 bases, V lost 4 bases, and 11 bases had no gene match. The CDR3 has 17 residues. CDR3 protein: CASSSEREGWGTYEQYF. In DNA form, the CDR3 reads TGTGCCAGCAGTTCTGAGCGGGAGGGATGGGGTACCTACGAGCAGTACTTC.

The V gene is TRBV2, the J gene TRBJ2-7, with D tentatively TRBD1 (6 bases). Per the germline V gene, CDR1 is SNHLY and CDR2 is FYNNEI. This CDR3 region has 12 residues. The V end was cut by 6 bases, the J end by 0 bases, with 6 bases between. This CDR3 is CASRDSSYEQYF. CDR3 in DNA: TGTGCCAGCAGGGACAGCTCCTACGAGCAGTACTTC.

The V and J genes are TRBV15 and TRBJ2-5; possibly TRBD2 for D (6 bases). The V end lost 4 bases, the J end lost 5 bases, and 20 bases lay between the germline ends. The CDR3 consists of 16 residues. Germline CDR1 and CDR2: LNHNV and YYDKDF (reference sequence). The CDR3: CATSIPRDFPWETQYF. For the CDR3, the DNA is TGTGCCACCAGCATTCCCCGGGACTTCCCATGGGAGACCCAGTACTTC. Drawing the rest from reference TRBV15 and TRBJ2-5, the complete variable domain is DAMVIQNPRYQVTQFGKPVTLSCSQTLNHNVMYWYQQKSSQAPKLLFHYYDKDFNNEADTPDNFQSRRPNTSFCFLDIRSPGLGDTAMYLCATSIPRDFPWETQYFGPGTRLLVL.

V usage is TRBV11-2 and J usage is TRBJ1-2, with D hard to call. The V and J ends lost 4 bases and 3 bases respectively, with 12 bases between them. Germline loops: CDR1 SGHAT, CDR2 FQNNGV. This CDR3 has 14 amino acids. The CDR3 region has the DNA TGTGCCAGCAGCTCACTATTGGAGGACTATGGCTACACCTTC. Residues: CASSSLLEDYGYTF.

The table lists this clonotype with a few counts. This chain joins TRBV30 and TRBJ1-5; D might be TRBD1 (5 bases). Germline CDR1 GTSNPN, CDR2 SVGIG (reference sequence). V dropped 0 bases and J dropped 7 bases, with 13 bases sitting between them. The CDR3 is made up of 14 amino acids. Here the CDR3 DNA reads TGTGCCTGGAGTGTGGGGCAGGGCGAGCAGCCCCAGCATTTT. Its protein is CAWSVGQGEQPQHF.

The chain uses TRBV7-2 and TRBJ2-7, with D possibly being TRBD1 or TRBD2 (5 bases each). This CDR3 is 14 amino acids long. V lost 5 bases, J lost 3 bases, and 14 bases lay in between. Germline V gene sequence: CDR1 SGHTA, CDR2 FQGNSA. This CDR3 reads CASSLTGPIYEQYF. CDR3 bases: TGTGCCAGCAGCCTTACGGGACCGATCTACGAGCAGTACTTC. The full variable domain, with the rest looked up from reference TRBV7-2 and TRBJ2-7, is GAGVSQSPSNKVTEKGKDVELRCDPISGHTALYWYRQSLGQGLEFLIYFQGNSAPDKSGLPSDRFSAERTGGSVSTLTIQRTQQEDSAVYLCASSLTGPIYEQYFGPGTRLTVT.